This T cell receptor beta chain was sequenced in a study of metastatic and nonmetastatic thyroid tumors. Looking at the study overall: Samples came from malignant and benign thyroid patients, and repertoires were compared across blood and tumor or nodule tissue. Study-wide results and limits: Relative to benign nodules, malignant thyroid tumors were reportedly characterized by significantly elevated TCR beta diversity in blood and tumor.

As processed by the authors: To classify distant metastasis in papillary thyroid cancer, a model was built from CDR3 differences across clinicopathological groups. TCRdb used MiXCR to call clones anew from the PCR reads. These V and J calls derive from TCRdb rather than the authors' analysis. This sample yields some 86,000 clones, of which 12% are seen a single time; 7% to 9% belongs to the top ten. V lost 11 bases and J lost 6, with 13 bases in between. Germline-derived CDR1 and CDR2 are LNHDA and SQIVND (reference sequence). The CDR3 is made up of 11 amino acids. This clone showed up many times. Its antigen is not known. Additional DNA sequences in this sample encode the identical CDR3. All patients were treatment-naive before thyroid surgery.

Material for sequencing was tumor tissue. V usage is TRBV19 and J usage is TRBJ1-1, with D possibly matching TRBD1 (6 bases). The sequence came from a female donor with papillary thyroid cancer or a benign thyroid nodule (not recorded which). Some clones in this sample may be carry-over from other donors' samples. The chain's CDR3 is CAAQGFAEAFF. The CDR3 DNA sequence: TGTGCCGCACAGGGATTCGCTGAAGCTTTCTTT.